This record covers a single T cell receptor (beta chain). Different DNA sequences within this sample yield the same CDR3. This sample is part of a study of blood T cell repertoires in COVID-19. With 0 bases removed from V and 2 bases from J, the gap between germline ends came to 5 bases. This CDR3 comprises 13 residues. CDR1 and CDR2 from the germline V gene are SNHLY and FYNNEI. As originally analysed: Amplifying reference gene primers gave estimates of nucleated cell counts. Only in-frame clones appear in the TCRdb table, and some are missing; sequencing was by immunoSEQ multiplex PCR. V and J calls and clone size are as listed in that table; D and trimming were resolved from the DNA. The table lists about 230,000 clones, roughly 80% of them singletons.

The source is a woman aged 80 or older with acute or convalescent COVID-19. The chain couples TRBV2 to TRBJ2-7, with D tentatively TRBD2 (5 bases). Sequenced material: peripheral blood. The CDR3 DNA sequence: TGTGCCAGCAGTGAAGCGGGAGCCTACGAGCAGTACTTC. Protein: CASSEAGAYEQYF.